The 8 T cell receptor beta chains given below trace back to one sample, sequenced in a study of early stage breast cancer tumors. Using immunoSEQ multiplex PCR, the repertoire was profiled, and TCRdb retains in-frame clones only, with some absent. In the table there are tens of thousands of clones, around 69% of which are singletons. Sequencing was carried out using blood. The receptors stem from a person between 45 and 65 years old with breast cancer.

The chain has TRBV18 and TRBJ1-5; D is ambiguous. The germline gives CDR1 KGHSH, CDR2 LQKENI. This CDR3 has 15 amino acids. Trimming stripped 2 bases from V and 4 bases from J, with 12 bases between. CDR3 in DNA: TGTGCCAGCTCACCAGCGCGGGTAGGGAATCAGCCCCAGCATTTT. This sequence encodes CASSPARVGNQPQHF.

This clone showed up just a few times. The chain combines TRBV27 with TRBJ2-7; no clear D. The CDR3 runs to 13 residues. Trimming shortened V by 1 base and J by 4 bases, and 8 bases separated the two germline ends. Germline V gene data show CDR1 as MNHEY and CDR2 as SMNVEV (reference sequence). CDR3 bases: TGTGCCAGCAGTTTATTTGCCGGGTACGAGCAGTACTTC. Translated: CASSLFAGYEQYF.

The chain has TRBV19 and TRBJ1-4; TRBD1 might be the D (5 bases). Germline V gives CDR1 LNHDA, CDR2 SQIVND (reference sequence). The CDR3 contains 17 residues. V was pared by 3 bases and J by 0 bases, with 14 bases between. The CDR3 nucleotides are TGTGCCAGTAGTATGAGTGGTTGGGGCTCAACTAATGAAAAACTGTTTTTT. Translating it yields CASSMSGWGSTNEKLFF.

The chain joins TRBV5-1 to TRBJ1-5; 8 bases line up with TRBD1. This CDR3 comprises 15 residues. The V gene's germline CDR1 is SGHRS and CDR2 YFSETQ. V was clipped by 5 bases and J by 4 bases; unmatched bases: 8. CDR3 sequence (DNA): TGCGCCAGCAGTCTCGGGACAGGATTTAATCAGCCCCAGCATTTT. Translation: CASSLGTGFNQPQHF.

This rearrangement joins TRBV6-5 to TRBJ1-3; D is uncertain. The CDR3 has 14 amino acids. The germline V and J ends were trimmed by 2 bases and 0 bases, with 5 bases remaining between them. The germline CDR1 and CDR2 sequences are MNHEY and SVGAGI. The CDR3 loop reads CASSYRDSGNTIYF. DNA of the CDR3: TGTGCCAGCAGTTACCGGGACTCTGGAAACACCATATATTTT.

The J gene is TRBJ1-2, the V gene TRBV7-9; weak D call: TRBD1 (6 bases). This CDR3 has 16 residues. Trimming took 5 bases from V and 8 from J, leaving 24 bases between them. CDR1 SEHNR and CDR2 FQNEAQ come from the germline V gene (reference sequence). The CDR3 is CASSLTSGHPEGGYTF. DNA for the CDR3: TGTGCCAGCAGCCTGACATCGGGACACCCAGAGGGGGGCTACACCTTC.

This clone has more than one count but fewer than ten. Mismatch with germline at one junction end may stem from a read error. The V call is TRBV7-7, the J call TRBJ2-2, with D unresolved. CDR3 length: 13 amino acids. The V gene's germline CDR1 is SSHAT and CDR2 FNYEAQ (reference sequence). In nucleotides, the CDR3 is TGTGCTAGCAGCTCCGAGCTGACCGGGGAGCTGTTTTTT. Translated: CASSSELTGELFF.

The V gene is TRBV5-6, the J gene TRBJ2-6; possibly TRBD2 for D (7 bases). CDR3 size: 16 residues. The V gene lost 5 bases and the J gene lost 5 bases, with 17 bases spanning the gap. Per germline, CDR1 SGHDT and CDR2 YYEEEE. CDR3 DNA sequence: TGTGCCAGCAGTCGGGGGGCCCCCTCGAGGGCCAACGTCCTGACTTTC. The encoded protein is CASSRGAPSRANVLTF.